The sequence of this TCR beta chain was determined in a study of control samples from healthy donors and cancer patients. Assay: immunoSEQ multiplex PCR; the TCRdb copy retains only in-frame clones and omits some. The sample yields about 120,000 clones, 91% seen once. Germline values: CDR1 SGHRS, CDR2 YFSETQ. The junction had 3 bases not matched to a gene; V was cut back by 4 bases and J by 4 bases. This CDR3 contains 14 residues. This clonotype was obtained from a woman aged 18-29 years in good health. The chain carries TRBV5-1 and TRBJ1-2; 11 positions match TRBD1. The sample taken for sequencing was blood. CDR3 amino acids: CASSPGQGVYGYTF. The CDR3 DNA follows: TGCGCCAGCAGCCCGGGACAGGGGGTCTATGGCTACACCTTC.